Below are 31 T cell receptor beta chains sequenced from a single sample in a study of blood T cell repertoires in COVID-19. Sequenced by immunoSEQ multiplex PCR; TCRdb stores in-frame clones only, minus some. The profile covers roughly 260,000 clones, with roughly 82% appearing a single time and approximately 4.5% taken by the ten largest. The source material was peripheral blood. The receptors were gathered from a woman aged 70-85 years with acute or convalescent COVID-19.

CDR3 coding DNA: TGTGCCACTCGGGGATTCCTCTATGAGCAGTTCTTC. Translation: CATRGFLYEQFF. The chain carries TRBV6-5 and TRBJ2-1, with a weak D call TRBD2 (5 bases). V was cut by 10 bases and J by 8 bases, with 15 bases left in between. Looked up from germline, CDR1 is MNHEY and CDR2 is SVGAGI. The CDR3 consists of 12 residues.

The gene calls are TRBV5-4 and TRBJ1-1, with a possible D match to TRBD1 (5 bases). Germline CDR1 is SGHNT and CDR2 is YYREEE (reference sequence). CDR3 length: 14 amino acids. The V gene lost 2 bases and the J gene lost 4 bases, with 12 bases spanning the gap. The CDR3 reads CASSFRVFGTEAFF. CDR3 DNA: TGTGCCAGCAGCTTCAGGGTATTTGGCACTGAAGCTTTCTTT.

V is TRBV6-4 and J is TRBJ1-1; 11 bases map to TRBD1. This CDR3 region has 14 residues. Germline values: CDR1 MRHNA, CDR2 SNTAGT. V lost 6 bases, J lost 5 bases, and 5 bases stayed unmatched. This CDR3 reads CASSAGTGGTEAFF. CDR3 DNA sequence: TGTGCCAGCAGCGCCGGGACAGGGGGTACTGAAGCTTTCTTT.

This clone appeared a few times. The gene calls are TRBV19 and TRBJ1-2, with TRBD1 matching over 10 bases. Germline CDR1 and CDR2: LNHDA and SQIVND (reference sequence). This CDR3 is 15 amino acids long. With V trimmed by 6 bases and J by 4 bases, 8 bases remained unmatched. This chain's CDR3 is CASSPGTGELYGYTF. CDR3 nucleotide sequence: TGTGCCAGTAGCCCCGGGACAGGGGAACTCTATGGCTACACCTTC.

The rearrangement links TRBV7-9 to TRBJ1-1, with 9 bases that match TRBD1. Losses at the gene ends were 6 bases for V and 0 bases for J; bases not matched to a gene: 14. CDR1 and CDR2 from the germline V gene are SEHNR and FQNEAQ (reference sequence). The CDR3 has 18 amino acids. In DNA form, the CDR3 reads TGTGCCAGCAGTGATGCGGGACAGGGAAGAGGGATGAACACTGAAGCTTTCTTT. As protein: CASSDAGQGRGMNTEAFF.

The V gene is TRBV5-4, the J gene TRBJ2-6; D may be TRBD1 (5 bases). Trimming removed 0 bases at V and 2 bases at J, with 9 bases between. This CDR3 region has 16 residues. The germline V gene has CDR1 SGHNT and CDR2 YYREEE (reference sequence). CDR3 amino acids: CASSLGGTTGANVLTF. CDR3 nucleotides: TGTGCCAGCAGCTTGGGGGGCACCACTGGGGCCAACGTCCTGACTTTC.

A few counts support this clone. This sequence joins TRBV11-3 and TRBJ2-7; possible D gene TRBD1, 6 bases. The CDR3 spans 16 residues. The V end lost 4 bases, the J end lost 0 bases, and 16 bases lay between the germline ends. The V gene's germline CDR1 is SGHNT and CDR2 YENEEA. The chain's CDR3 is CASSCAGASPSYEQYF. The CDR3 DNA sequence: TGTGCCAGCAGCTGCGCAGGGGCTTCTCCCTCCTACGAGCAGTACTTC.

V is TRBV4-2 and J is TRBJ2-1, with a tentative D call TRBD2 (6 bases). From germline, CDR1 is LGHNA and CDR2 YNFKEQ. This CDR3 is 15 amino acids long. The V end was cut by 0 bases, the J end by 7 bases, with 13 bases between. For the CDR3, the DNA is TGTGCCAGCAGCCAAGAGGAGCGGGCCCGAAATGAGCAGTTCTTC. This encodes CASSQEERARNEQFF.

This chain joins TRBV28 and TRBJ2-5; TRBD2 matches 9 bases. Germline V CDR1 and CDR2: MDHEN, SYDVKM. The V gene end was trimmed by 4 bases and the J gene end by 5 bases; junction bases not matched to a gene: 2. This CDR3 is built from 13 residues. The CDR3 region has the DNA TGTGCCAGCAGTTCTAGCGGGGTGGAGACCCAGTACTTC. Its protein is CASSSSGVETQYF.

This chain links TRBV27 with TRBJ1-5, with unresolved D. The germline V gene has CDR1 MNHEY and CDR2 SMNVEV (reference sequence). The CDR3 runs to 13 residues. Trimming cost V 6 bases and J 7 bases, with 13 bases left between them. The CDR3 here is CASSPYDGQPQHF. The CDR3 coding sequence is TGTGCCAGCAGCCCTTATGACGGGCAGCCCCAGCATTTT.

This clone has a count of ten or more. The chain is built from TRBV4-3 and TRBJ1-5, with a possible D match to TRBD1 (6 bases). Germline-derived CDR1 and CDR2 are LGHNA and YSLEER. There are 18 residues in the CDR3. The ends were cut back, 0 bases at V and 1 base at J, with 16 bases in the middle. CDR3 DNA: TGCGCCAGCAGCCAAGATCCCCAGGGCACAGGGAGCAATCAGCCCCAGCATTTT. Amino acids: CASSQDPQGTGSNQPQHF.

This rearrangement joins TRBV27 to TRBJ1-5, with D possibly being TRBD1 (5 bases). Per germline, CDR1 MNHEY and CDR2 SMNVEV (reference sequence). Trimming took off 4 bases at V and 6 bases at J, with 19 bases between the two ends. This CDR3 has 16 residues. In nucleotides, the CDR3 is TGTGCCAGCAGTTCTCGTAAGGGAGGCGGGGGTCAGCCCCAGCATTTT. Translation gives CASSSRKGGGGQPQHF.

The chain links TRBV2 to TRBJ2-1; 11 nucleotides align to TRBD1. The CDR3 length is 18 residues. Germline V lookup: CDR1 SNHLY, CDR2 FYNNEI. With V trimmed by 6 bases and J by 4 bases, 14 bases remained unmatched. The CDR3: CASSGSRDRGTTYNEQFF. The DNA for the CDR3 is TGTGCCAGCAGCGGGTCCCGGGACAGGGGGACGACTTACAATGAGCAGTTCTTC. Full variable domain (outside the CDR3, taken from reference TRBV2 and TRBJ2-1): EPEVTQTPSHQVTQMGQEVILRCVPISNHLYFYWYRQILGQKVEFLVSFYNNEISEKSEIFDDQFSVERPDGSNFTLKIRSTKLEDSAMYFCASSGSRDRGTTYNEQFFGPGTRLTVL.

This clone occurred a few times. The V gene is TRBV18, the J gene TRBJ1-5; a possible D gene is TRBD1 (5 bases). V lost 2 bases to trimming and J lost 4 bases, with 6 bases between them. CDR1 is KGHSH and CDR2 is LQKENI in the germline V gene. The CDR3 runs 13 residues. The CDR3, as DNA: TGTGCCAGCTCACCAAACAGGAATCAGCCCCAGCATTTT. Protein sequence: CASSPNRNQPQHF. Variable domain in full (rest from reference TRBV18 and TRBJ1-5): NAGVMQNPRHLVRRRGQEARLRCSPMKGHSHVYWYRQLPEEGLKFMVYLQKENIIDESGMPKERFSAEFPKEGPSILRIQQVVRGDSAAYFCASSPNRNQPQHFGDGTRLSIL.

The genes are TRBV4-1 and TRBJ1-3; weak D call: TRBD1 (5 bases). The length of the CDR3 is 15 residues. Per germline, CDR1 MGHRA and CDR2 YSYEKL. V lost 4 bases and J 2 bases, leaving 12 bases between the germline ends. Here the CDR3 DNA reads TGCGCCAGCAGCCGAGAGGGAGGGGCTGGAAACACCATATATTTT. As protein: CASSREGGAGNTIYF.

The V gene is TRBV5-1, the J gene TRBJ1-1, with 9 bases matching TRBD1. The CDR3 is 16 amino acids. From germline, CDR1 is SGHRS and CDR2 YFSETQ. Germline trimming cut 4 bases from V and 3 bases from J; bases unmatched to any gene: 10. CDR3 sequence reads: CASSLPQGAWDTEAFF. CDR3 coding DNA: TGCGCCAGCAGCCTCCCACAGGGGGCGTGGGACACTGAAGCTTTCTTT.

The chain has TRBV15 and TRBJ2-7; D perhaps matches TRBD2 (5 bases). The germline V and J ends were trimmed by 4 bases and 3 bases, with 13 bases remaining between them. The CDR3 totals 14 residues. Germline CDR1 and CDR2: LNHNV and YYDKDF (reference sequence). The CDR3 DNA reads TGTGCCACCAGCACCCCCCAGGACTTCTACGAGCAGTACTTC. Amino acid sequence: CATSTPQDFYEQYF. Combining the CDR3 with reference TRBV15 and TRBJ2-7 gives the whole variable domain DAMVIQNPRYQVTQFGKPVTLSCSQTLNHNVMYWYQQKSSQAPKLLFHYYDKDFNNEADTPDNFQSRRPNTSFCFLDIRSPGLGDTAMYLCATSTPQDFYEQYFGPGTRLTVT.

The chain joins TRBV11-2 to TRBJ1-4, with D hard to call. V dropped 1 base and J dropped 5 bases, with 14 bases sitting between them. The CDR3 covers 16 residues. The germline gives CDR1 SGHAT, CDR2 FQNNGV. The CDR3 sequence is CASSLGQILINEKLFF. CDR3 nucleotides: TGTGCCAGCAGCTTAGGCCAGATCTTAATAAATGAAAAACTGTTTTTT.

This clone came up once. This chain uses TRBV19 with TRBJ2-5; D not certain. Germline V lookup: CDR1 LNHDA, CDR2 SQIVND (reference sequence). The length of the CDR3 is 13 residues. V was clipped by 2 bases and J by 3 bases, with 7 bases between them. CDR3 coding DNA: TGTGCCAGTAGTATATGGCAGGAAGAGACCCAGTACTTC. Its translation: CASSIWQEETQYF.

The chain recombines TRBV6-5 with TRBJ1-3, with 10 bases aligning to TRBD1. This CDR3 spans 11 amino acids. Germline V lookup: CDR1 MNHEY, CDR2 SVGAGI. V trimming: 2 bases; J trimming: 14 bases; junction bases outside the gene matches: 0. The CDR3 nucleotides read TGTGCCAGCAGTTACGGGACAGGGGTATATTTT. Translating gives CASSYGTGVYF.

The chain combines TRBV24-1 with TRBJ2-1, with TRBD1 matching over 7 bases. J gave up 1 base and V 5 bases, and 10 bases lay outside the gene matches. This CDR3 comprises 17 residues. From germline, CDR1 is KGHDR and CDR2 SFDVKD. Written as DNA, the CDR3 is TGTGCCACCAGTGGGTTACGGGCAGGGGGTTCCTACAATGAGCAGTTCTTC. Residues: CATSGLRAGGSYNEQFF.

This sequence joins TRBV2 and TRBJ2-4; 10 bases line up with TRBD1. The trim removed 6 bases at V and 3 bases at J, leaving 2 bases unmatched. The CDR3 runs to 14 residues. Germline V gene data show CDR1 as SNHLY and CDR2 as FYNNEI. The CDR3 is CASRGTGDKNIQYF. In nucleotides, the CDR3 is TGTGCCAGCAGAGGGACAGGGGACAAAAACATTCAGTACTTC.

The chain combines TRBV28 with TRBJ1-5; weak D call: TRBD1 (6 bases). CDR3 length: 15 residues. Germline CDR1 MDHEN, CDR2 SYDVKM. The ends were cut back, 7 bases at V and 2 bases at J, with 15 bases in the middle. The CDR3, as DNA: TGTGCCAGCACCGCGAATGCAGGGGGCAATCAGCCCCAGCATTTT. It codes for CASTANAGGNQPQHF.

V usage is TRBV28 and J usage is TRBJ2-3, with D perhaps matching TRBD2 (6 bases). Germline values: CDR1 MDHEN, CDR2 SYDVKM. Trimming cost V 5 bases and J 4 bases, with 10 bases left between them. There are 13 residues in the CDR3. DNA of the CDR3: TGTGCCAGCAGTCTTAGACTAGCAGATACGCAGTATTTT. Encoded protein: CASSLRLADTQYF.

V gene TRBV28 combines with J gene TRBJ1-5, with TRBD1 as a possible D gene (6 bases). The CDR3 totals 13 residues. V lost 7 bases to trimming and J lost 6 bases, with 13 bases between them. The germline V gene has CDR1 MDHEN and CDR2 SYDVKM. CDR3 sequence (DNA): TGTGCCAGCACCCCCCTAGGGGGTCAGCCCCAGCATTTT. It specifies CASTPLGGQPQHF.

The rearrangement uses TRBV12-3 or TRBV12-4 and TRBJ1-5, with D hard to call. Trimming left V 7 bases short and J 6 bases short, with 13 bases between. The CDR3 has 13 amino acids. CDR3 sequence reads: CASNRGGGQPQHF. DNA of the CDR3: TGTGCCAGCAACCGGGGAGGAGGTCAGCCCCAGCATTTT.

The V gene is TRBV7-9, the J gene TRBJ1-4; 7 bases agree with TRBD1. The CDR3 is 15 amino acids. In germline, CDR1 is SEHNR, CDR2 FQNEAQ (reference sequence). After removal of 7 bases from V and 3 bases from J, the junction contained 8 bases not matched to a gene. The CDR3 DNA sequence: TGTGCCAGCACAGGGGGACCTAAACCTAATGAAAAACTGTTTTTT. Its protein product is CASTGGPKPNEKLFF.

The chain has TRBV30 and TRBJ1-3; TRBD1 is a possible D gene (6 bases). V was cut by 4 bases and J by 4 bases, with 11 bases left in between. The CDR3 runs 13 residues. CDR1 GTSNPN and CDR2 SVGIG come from the germline V gene (reference sequence). CDR3 loop: CAWTRGIGNTIYF. The CDR3, as DNA: TGTGCCTGGACCAGGGGCATCGGAAACACCATATATTTT. The full variable domain, its missing parts supplied by reference TRBV30 and TRBJ1-3, is SQTIHQWPATLVQPVGSPLSLECTVEGTSNPNLYWYRQAAGRGLQLLFYSVGIGQISSEVPQNLSASRPQDRQFILSSKKLLLSDSGFYLCAWTRGIGNTIYFGEGSWLTVV.

V and J are TRBV5-6 and TRBJ1-2, with unresolved D. The length of the CDR3 is 12 residues. Germline assignment: CDR1 SGHDT and CDR2 YYEEEE. V lost 2 bases to trimming and J lost 8 bases, with 10 bases between them. The CDR3 reads CASSLALAGYTF. CDR3 DNA: TGTGCCAGCAGCTTAGCGTTGGCCGGCTACACCTTC. The full variable domain, completed using reference TRBV5-6 and TRBJ1-2, is DAGVTQSPTHLIKTRGQQVTLRCSPKSGHDTVSWYQQALGQGPQFIFQYYEEEERQRGNFPDRFSGHQFPNYSSELNVNALLLGDSALYLCASSLALAGYTFGSGTRLTVV.

The chain carries TRBV19 and TRBJ1-2; D is perhaps TRBD1 (6 bases). Trimming shortened V by 6 bases and J by 14 bases, and 22 bases separated the two germline ends. This CDR3 is 13 amino acids long. The germline gives CDR1 LNHDA, CDR2 SQIVND (reference sequence). The CDR3 coding sequence is TGTGCCAGTAGCCCCGCCTGGGACACCCTTAAGACCTTC. It translates to CASSPAWDTLKTF.

CDR3: CASSETSAGLKAFF. Written as DNA, the CDR3 is TGTGCCAGCAGTGAAACGTCGGCAGGACTCAAAGCTTTCTTT. The chain links TRBV25-1 to TRBJ1-1; D is uncertain. Trimming took 2 bases from V and 9 from J, leaving 16 bases between them. This CDR3 is 14 amino acids long. Germline V gene sequence: CDR1 MGHDK, CDR2 SYGVNS.